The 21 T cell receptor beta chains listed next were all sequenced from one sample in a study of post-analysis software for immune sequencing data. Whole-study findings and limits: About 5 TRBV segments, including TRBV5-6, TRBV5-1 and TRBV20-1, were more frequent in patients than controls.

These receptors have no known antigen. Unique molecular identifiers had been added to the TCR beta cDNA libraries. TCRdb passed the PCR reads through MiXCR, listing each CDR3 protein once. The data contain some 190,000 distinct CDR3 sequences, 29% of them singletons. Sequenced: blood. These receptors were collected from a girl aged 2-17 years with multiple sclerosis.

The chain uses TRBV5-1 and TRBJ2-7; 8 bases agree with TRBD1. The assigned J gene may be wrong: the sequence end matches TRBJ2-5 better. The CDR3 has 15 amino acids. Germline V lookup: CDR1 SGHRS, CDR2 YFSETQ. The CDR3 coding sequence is TGCGCCAGCAGCTTGGGCAGGGGGCCGGTGGAGACCCAGTACTTC. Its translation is CASSLGRGPVETQYF.

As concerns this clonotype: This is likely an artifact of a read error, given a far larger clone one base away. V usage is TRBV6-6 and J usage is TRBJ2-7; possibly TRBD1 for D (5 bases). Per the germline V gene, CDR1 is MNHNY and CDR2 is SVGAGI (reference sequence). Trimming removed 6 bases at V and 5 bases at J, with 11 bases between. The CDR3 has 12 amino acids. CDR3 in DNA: TGTGCCAGCAGCCAGGGCCCTCACGAGCAGTACTTC. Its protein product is CASSQGPHEQYF.

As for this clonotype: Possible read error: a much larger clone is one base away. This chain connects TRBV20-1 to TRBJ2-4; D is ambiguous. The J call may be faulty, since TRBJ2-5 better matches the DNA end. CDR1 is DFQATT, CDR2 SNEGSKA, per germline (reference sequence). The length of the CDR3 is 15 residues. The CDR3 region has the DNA TGCAGTGCTAGAGATAGAAGGGTGGTAGGAGAGACCCAGTACTTC. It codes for CSARDRRVVGETQYF.

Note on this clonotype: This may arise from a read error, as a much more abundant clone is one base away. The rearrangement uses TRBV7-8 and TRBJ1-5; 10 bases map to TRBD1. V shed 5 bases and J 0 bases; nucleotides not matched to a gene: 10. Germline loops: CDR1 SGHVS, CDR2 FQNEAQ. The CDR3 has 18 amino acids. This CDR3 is CASSRGGTGAYSNQPQHF. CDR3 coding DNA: TGTGCCAGCAGCCGAGGCGGGACAGGGGCATATAGCAATCAGCCCCAGCATTTT.

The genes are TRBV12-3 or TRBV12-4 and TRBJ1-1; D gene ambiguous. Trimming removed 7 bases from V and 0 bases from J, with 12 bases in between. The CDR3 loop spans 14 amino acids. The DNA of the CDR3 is TGTGCCAGCACCTCCGGGGTGGTGAACACTGAAGCTTTCTTT. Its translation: CASTSGVVNTEAFF.

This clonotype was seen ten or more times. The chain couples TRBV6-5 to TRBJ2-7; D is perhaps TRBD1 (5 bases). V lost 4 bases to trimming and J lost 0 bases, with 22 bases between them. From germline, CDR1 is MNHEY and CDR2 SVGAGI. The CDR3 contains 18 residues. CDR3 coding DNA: TGTGCCAGCAGTTTCAGCACGAGACCGGACAAAAGCTCCTACGAGCAGTACTTC. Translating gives CASSFSTRPDKSSYEQYF.

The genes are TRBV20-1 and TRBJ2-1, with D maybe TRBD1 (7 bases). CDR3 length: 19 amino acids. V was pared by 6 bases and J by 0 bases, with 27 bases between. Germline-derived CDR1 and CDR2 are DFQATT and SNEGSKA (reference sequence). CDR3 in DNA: TGCAGTGCCCTAAGGGGGCTATATGGGGGGATGAGCTCCTACAATGAGCAGTTCTTC. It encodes CSALRGLYGGMSSYNEQFF.

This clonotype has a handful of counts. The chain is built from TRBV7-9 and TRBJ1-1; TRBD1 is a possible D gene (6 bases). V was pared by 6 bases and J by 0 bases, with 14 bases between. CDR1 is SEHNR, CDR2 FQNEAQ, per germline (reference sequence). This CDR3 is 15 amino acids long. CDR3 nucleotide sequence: TGTGCCAGCAGAGAAGGGGGGAGGATGAACACTGAAGCTTTCTTT. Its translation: CASREGGRMNTEAFF.

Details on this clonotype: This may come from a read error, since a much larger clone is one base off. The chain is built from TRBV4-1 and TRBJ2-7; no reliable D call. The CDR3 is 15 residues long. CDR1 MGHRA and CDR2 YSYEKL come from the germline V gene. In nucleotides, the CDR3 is TGCGCCAGCAGCCAAGGGGTCTCCCTGGCCTACGGGCAGTACTTC. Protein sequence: CASSQGVSLAYGQYF.

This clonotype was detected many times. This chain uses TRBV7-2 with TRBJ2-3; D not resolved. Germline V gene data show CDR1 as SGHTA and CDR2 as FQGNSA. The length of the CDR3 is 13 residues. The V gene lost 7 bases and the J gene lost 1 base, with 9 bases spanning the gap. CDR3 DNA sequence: TGTGCCAGCAACCTCGCGGGCACAGATACGCAGTATTTT. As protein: CASNLAGTDTQYF.

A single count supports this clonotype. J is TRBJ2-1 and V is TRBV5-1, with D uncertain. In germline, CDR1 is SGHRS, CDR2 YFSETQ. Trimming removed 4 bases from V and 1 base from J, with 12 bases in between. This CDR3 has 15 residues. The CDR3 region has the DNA TGCGCCAGCAGCCCGGCGACTGAATCCTACAATGAGCAGTTCTTC. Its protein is CASSPATESYNEQFF.

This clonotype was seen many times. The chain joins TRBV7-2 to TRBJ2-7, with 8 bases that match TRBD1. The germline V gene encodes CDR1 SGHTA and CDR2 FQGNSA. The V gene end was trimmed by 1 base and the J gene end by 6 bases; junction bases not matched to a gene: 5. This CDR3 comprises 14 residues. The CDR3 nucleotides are TGTGCCAGCAGCTTAGGATCGACAGGGGTCGAGCAGTACTTC. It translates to CASSLGSTGVEQYF.

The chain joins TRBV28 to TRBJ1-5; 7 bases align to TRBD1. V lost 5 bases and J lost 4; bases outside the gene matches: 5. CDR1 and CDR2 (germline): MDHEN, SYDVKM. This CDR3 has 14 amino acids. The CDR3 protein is CASSPMDRNQPQHF. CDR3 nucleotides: TGTGCCAGCAGTCCTATGGACAGGAATCAGCCCCAGCATTTT.

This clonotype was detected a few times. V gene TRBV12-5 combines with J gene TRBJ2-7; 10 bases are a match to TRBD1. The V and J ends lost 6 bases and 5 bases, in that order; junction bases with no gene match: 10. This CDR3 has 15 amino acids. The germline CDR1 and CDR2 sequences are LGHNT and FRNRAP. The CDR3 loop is CASGKPGQGTHEQYF. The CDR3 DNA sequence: TGTGCTAGTGGGAAGCCGGGACAGGGGACCCACGAGCAGTACTTC.

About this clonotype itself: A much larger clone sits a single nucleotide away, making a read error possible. CDR3 in amino acids: CASSWIRDREGDEKRFF. The CDR3, as DNA: TGTGCCAGCAGCTGGATCCGGGACAGGGAAGGGGATGAAAAACGGTTTTTT. The chain is built from TRBV5-6 and TRBJ1-4, with TRBD1 matching over 9 bases. The CDR3 extends over 17 amino acids. Germline CDR1 reads SGHDT; CDR2 reads YYEEEE.

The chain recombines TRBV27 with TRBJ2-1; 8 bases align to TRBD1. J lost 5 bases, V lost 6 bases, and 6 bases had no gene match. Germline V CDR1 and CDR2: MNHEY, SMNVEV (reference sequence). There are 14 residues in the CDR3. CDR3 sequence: CASSSDRGHNEQFF. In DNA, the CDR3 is TGTGCCAGCAGCTCCGACAGGGGCCACAATGAGCAGTTCTTC.

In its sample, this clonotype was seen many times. This CDR3 reads CASSLESQDSDTQYF. In nucleotides, the CDR3 is TGCGCCAGCAGCTTGGAGAGTCAGGACTCAGATACGCAGTATTTT. The rearrangement uses TRBV5-1 and TRBJ2-3, with a tentative D call TRBD2 (5 bases). In germline, CDR1 is SGHRS, CDR2 YFSETQ. V was cut by 0 bases and J by 4 bases, with 12 bases left in between. The CDR3 consists of 15 residues.

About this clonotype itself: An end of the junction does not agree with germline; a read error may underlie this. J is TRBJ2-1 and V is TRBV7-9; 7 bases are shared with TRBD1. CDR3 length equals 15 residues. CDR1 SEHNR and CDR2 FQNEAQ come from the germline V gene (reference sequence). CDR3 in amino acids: CASSLRQGVYSERFF. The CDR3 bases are TGTGCCAGCAGCTTAAGGCAGGGGGTGTACAGTGAGCGGTTCTTC.

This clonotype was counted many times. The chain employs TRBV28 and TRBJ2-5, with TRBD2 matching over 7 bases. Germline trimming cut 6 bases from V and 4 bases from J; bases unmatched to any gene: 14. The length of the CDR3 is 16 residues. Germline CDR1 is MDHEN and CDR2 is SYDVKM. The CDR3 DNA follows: TGTGCCAGCAGCACTATCGGACTAGGACGGGCAGAGACCCAGTACTTC. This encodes CASSTIGLGRAETQYF.

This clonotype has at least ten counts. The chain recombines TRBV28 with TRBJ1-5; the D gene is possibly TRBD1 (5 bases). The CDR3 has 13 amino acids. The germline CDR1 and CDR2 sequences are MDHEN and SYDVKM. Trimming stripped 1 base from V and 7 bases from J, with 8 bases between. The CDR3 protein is CASSLFGAQPQHF. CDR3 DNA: TGTGCCAGCAGTTTATTCGGGGCGCAGCCCCAGCATTTT.

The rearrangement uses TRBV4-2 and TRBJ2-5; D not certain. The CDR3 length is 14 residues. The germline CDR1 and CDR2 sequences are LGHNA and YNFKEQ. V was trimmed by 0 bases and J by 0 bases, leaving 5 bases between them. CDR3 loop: CASSQEGYQETQYF. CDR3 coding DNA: TGTGCCAGCAGCCAAGAAGGGTACCAAGAGACCCAGTACTTC.